Each of the 21 T cell receptor beta chains below was sequenced from the same sample in a study of T-cell reconstitution after alpha-beta-depleted transplantation in children. Unique molecular identifiers tagged the TCRbeta library. TCRdb recomputed calls from the PCR reads with MiXCR, one row per CDR3 protein. The repertoire holds 610,000 or so distinct CDR3 sequences, with roughly 27% as singletons. This material consisted of PBMCs, taken before TCRalphabeta/CD19-depleted stem cell transplant. The source is a boy in the first two years of life with Wiskott-Aldrich syndrome, due to receive a stem cell transplant.

This sequence joins TRBV20-1 and TRBJ2-3; tentatively, D is TRBD2 (6 bases). Per germline, CDR1 DFQATT and CDR2 SNEGSKA (reference sequence). The CDR3 consists of 13 residues. V lost 6 bases, J lost 6 bases, and 16 bases lay in between. The CDR3 region is CSARDSVRDTQYF. As DNA, the CDR3 is TGCAGTGCAAGGGACTCCGTGAGGGATACGCAGTATTTT.

J is TRBJ1-2 and V is TRBV5-1; unclear D gene. Germline lookup yields CDR1 SGHRS and CDR2 YFSETQ. V lost 4 bases and J lost 0, with 19 bases in between. The CDR3 extends over 17 amino acids. CDR3: CASSRGSLDRTNYGYTF. The CDR3 bases are TGCGCCAGCAGCCGCGGGTCTCTGGACCGGACTAACTATGGCTACACCTTC.

The CDR3 here is CASSLGQGSDGELFF. DNA of the CDR3: TGTGCCAGCAGCTTAGGCCAGGGTTCCGACGGGGAGCTGTTTTTT. The chain combines TRBV11-3 with TRBJ2-2, with a tentative D call TRBD1 (5 bases). The germline V gene encodes CDR1 SGHNT and CDR2 YENEEA. The V end was cut by 1 base, the J end by 7 bases, with 13 bases between. This CDR3 contains 15 residues. The full variable domain, completed using reference TRBV11-3 and TRBJ2-2, is EAGVVQSPRYKIIEKKQPVAFWCNPISGHNTLYWYLQNLGQGPELLIRYENEEAVDDSQLPKDRFSAERLKGVDSTLKIQPAELGDSAVYLCASSLGQGSDGELFFGEGSRLTVL.

Only a few counts were recorded for this clonotype. This chain links TRBV5-1 with TRBJ2-2; perhaps TRBD1 as D (6 bases). Germline assignment: CDR1 SGHRS and CDR2 YFSETQ. V gave up 0 bases and J gave up 4 bases, with 10 bases separating them. This CDR3 has 15 amino acids. The CDR3 DNA reads as TGCGCCAGCAGCTTGGGCAGGGGTTCCACCGGGGAGCTGTTTTTT. Amino acids: CASSLGRGSTGELFF.

This clonotype was counted once. V is TRBV12-5 and J is TRBJ2-5, with 9 bases aligning to TRBD2. This CDR3 spans 17 amino acids. CDR1 and CDR2 (germline): LGHNT, FRNRAP. V dropped 0 bases and J dropped 1; count of bases not matched to a gene: 6. CDR3 sequence reads: CASGLVTTSGAQETQYF. In nucleotides, the CDR3 is TGTGCTAGTGGTTTGGTTACGACTAGCGGAGCCCAAGAGACCCAGTACTTC.

This clonotype turned up a few times. This chain uses TRBV28 with TRBJ2-1, with D unresolved. The CDR3 is 15 residues long. The germline V gene has CDR1 MDHEN and CDR2 SYDVKM. Trimming cost V 3 bases and J 3 bases, with 12 bases left between them. The CDR3: CASSLPPPYYNEQFF. CDR3 bases: TGTGCCAGCAGTTTGCCCCCACCTTACTACAATGAGCAGTTCTTC.

The chain is built from TRBV19 and TRBJ2-1; tentative D call: TRBD2 (6 bases). The germline V and J ends were trimmed by 8 bases and 6 bases, with 17 bases remaining between them. Germline V lookup: CDR1 LNHDA, CDR2 SQIVND (reference sequence). This CDR3 comprises 14 residues. The CDR3 bases are TGTGCCAGTCTAGGCCGGGGGAGTAGCAATGAGCAGTTCTTC. Amino acids: CASLGRGSSNEQFF.

The chain joins TRBV19 to TRBJ1-6; D may be TRBD1 (6 bases). CDR3 size: 17 residues. Germline CDR1 is LNHDA and CDR2 is SQIVND (reference sequence). V dropped 2 bases and J dropped 7 bases, with 18 bases sitting between them. The DNA for the CDR3 is TGTGCCAGTAGTATAAGAAACGGTGGGACACCGAATTCACCCCTCCACTTT. Translation gives CASSIRNGGTPNSPLHF.

A few counts support this clonotype. The genes are TRBV5-5 and TRBJ1-5, with D possibly matching TRBD1 (5 bases). CDR1 and CDR2 (germline): SGHKS, YYEKEE (reference sequence). Trimming took 0 bases from V and 2 from J, leaving 12 bases between them. This CDR3 has 16 residues. The DNA of the CDR3 is TGTGCCAGCAGCTTGGCAGGGACTGTCGGCAATCAGCCCCAGCATTTT. This codes for CASSLAGTVGNQPQHF.

This chain uses TRBV20-1 with TRBJ2-4; D unresolved. The CDR3 contains 14 residues. The germline CDR1 and CDR2 sequences are DFQATT and SNEGSKA (reference sequence). The V gene lost 3 bases and the J gene lost 2 bases, with 11 bases spanning the gap. CDR3 amino acids: CSASRSPSKNIQYF. The CDR3 DNA is TGCAGTGCTAGTCGCAGCCCGTCCAAAAACATTCAGTACTTC.

V gene TRBV6-1 combines with J gene TRBJ2-7, with D tentatively TRBD2 (5 bases). The V end was cut by 5 bases, the J end by 0 bases, with 11 bases between. This CDR3 has 14 residues. The germline CDR1 and CDR2 sequences are MNHNS and SASEGT. Here the CDR3 reads CASSTGKSSYEQYF. Written as DNA, the CDR3 is TGTGCCAGCAGTACGGGGAAGAGCTCCTACGAGCAGTACTTC.

This clonotype occurred a few times. This rearrangement joins TRBV5-1 to TRBJ2-1; D is undetermined. V lost 6 bases to trimming and J lost 2 bases, with 12 bases between them. The CDR3 covers 14 residues. CDR1 is SGHRS, CDR2 YFSETQ, per germline. The CDR3 sequence is CASKPGWPYNEQFF. DNA for the CDR3: TGCGCCAGCAAGCCGGGCTGGCCCTACAATGAGCAGTTCTTC.

This clonotype was seen a handful of times. This sequence joins TRBV20-1 and TRBJ1-4; no reliable D call. The V end lost 1 base, the J end lost 8 bases, and 11 bases lay between the germline ends. The CDR3 length is 13 residues. From germline, CDR1 is DFQATT and CDR2 SNEGSKA (reference sequence). CDR3 sequence reads: CSARAPGSEKLFF. The CDR3 DNA sequence: TGCAGTGCTAGAGCACCCGGGAGCGAAAAACTGTTTTTT.

V usage is TRBV20-1 and J usage is TRBJ1-2, with a weak D call TRBD1 (6 bases). Germline V gene sequence: CDR1 DFQATT, CDR2 SNEGSKA (reference sequence). CDR3 size: 13 residues. The DNA of the CDR3 is TGCAGGGCACTGAAACAGGGAGAAGATGGCTACACCTTC. Its protein product is CRALKQGEDGYTF.

This rearrangement joins TRBV5-1 to TRBJ2-2; 7 bases align to TRBD1. The CDR3 consists of 16 residues. The germline CDR1 and CDR2 sequences are SGHRS and YFSETQ. V was clipped by 4 bases and J by 3 bases; unmatched bases: 9. CDR3 DNA sequence: TGCGCCAGCAGCCCCCCCGAGACAGGGCACACCGGGGAGCTGTTTTTT. Amino acid sequence: CASSPPETGHTGELFF. Drawing the rest from reference TRBV5-1 and TRBJ2-2, the complete variable domain is KAGVTQTPRYLIKTRGQQVTLSCSPISGHRSVSWYQQTPGQGLQFLFEYFSETQRNKGNFPGRFSGRQFSNSRSEMNVSTLELGDSALYLCASSPPETGHTGELFFGEGSRLTVL.

This chain connects TRBV27 to TRBJ1-5; D is possibly TRBD1 (5 bases). The CDR3 runs 15 residues. Trimming removed 6 bases at V and 4 bases at J, with 16 bases between. Germline V gene sequence: CDR1 MNHEY, CDR2 SMNVEV (reference sequence). The CDR3 spells CASRMRAGYNQPQHF. The CDR3 nucleotides are TGTGCCAGCAGGATGAGGGCAGGGTATAATCAGCCCCAGCATTTT.

The chain links TRBV7-8 to TRBJ1-2, with 8 positions matching TRBD1. Trimming cost V 5 bases and J 8 bases; bases outside gene matches: 16. Germline V gene data show CDR1 as SGHVS and CDR2 as FQNEAQ. This CDR3 contains 16 residues. This CDR3 is CASSVLPQGGGSGYTF. CDR3 nucleotide sequence: TGTGCCAGCAGCGTACTCCCACAGGGGGGCGGTTCAGGCTACACCTTC.

This clonotype was counted only a few times. The chain joins TRBV5-5 to TRBJ2-2, with unresolved D. The CDR3 has 16 residues. Trimming took 4 bases from V and 2 from J, leaving 15 bases between them. From germline, CDR1 is SGHKS and CDR2 YYEKEE (reference sequence). The DNA for the CDR3 is TGTGCCAGCAGCCCCCTACCGGCGATAAACACCGGGGAGCTGTTTTTT. As protein: CASSPLPAINTGELFF.

This chain uses TRBV2 with TRBJ2-1; 7 bases are shared with TRBD1. The CDR3 has 14 residues. Germline CDR1 SNHLY, CDR2 FYNNEI. The junction had 5 bases not matched to a gene; V was cut back by 4 bases and J by 5 bases. DNA of the CDR3: TGTGCCAGCAGTGGGGACAGTCCAAACAATGAGCAGTTCTTC. The encoded protein is CASSGDSPNNEQFF.

The gene calls are TRBV30 and TRBJ1-2; tentatively, D is TRBD1 (6 bases). Germline V gives CDR1 GTSNPN, CDR2 SVGIG (reference sequence). The CDR3 runs 14 residues. The V end was cut by 3 bases, the J end by 3 bases, with 14 bases between. CDR3: CAWSEGGLHYGYTF. The CDR3, as DNA: TGTGCCTGGAGCGAGGGGGGGTTGCACTATGGCTACACCTTC.

This clonotype has only a few counts. V is TRBV5-1 and J is TRBJ2-6; a weak D match, TRBD1 (6 bases). The ends were cut back, 1 base at V and 2 bases at J, with 7 bases in the middle. Per the germline V gene, CDR1 is SGHRS and CDR2 is YFSETQ. There are 15 residues in the CDR3. The CDR3 loop reads CASSLYRAGANVLTF. DNA for the CDR3: TGCGCCAGCAGCTTGTACAGGGCTGGGGCCAACGTCCTGACTTTC.